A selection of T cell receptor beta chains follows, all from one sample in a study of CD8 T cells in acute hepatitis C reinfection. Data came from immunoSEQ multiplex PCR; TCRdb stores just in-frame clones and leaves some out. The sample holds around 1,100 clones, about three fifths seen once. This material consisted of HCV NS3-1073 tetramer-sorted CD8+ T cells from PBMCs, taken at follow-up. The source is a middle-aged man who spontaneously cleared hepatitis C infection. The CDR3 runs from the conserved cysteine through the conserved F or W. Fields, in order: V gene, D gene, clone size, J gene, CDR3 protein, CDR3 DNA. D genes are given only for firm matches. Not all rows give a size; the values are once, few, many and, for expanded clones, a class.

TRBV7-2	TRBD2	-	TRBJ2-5	CASSAETSGGYQETQYF	TGTGCCAGCAGCGCAGAGACTAGCGGAGGGTACCAAGAGACCCAGTACTTC
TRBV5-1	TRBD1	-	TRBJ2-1	CASSLIGQGGEQFF	TGCGCCAGCAGCTTGATAGGACAGGGCGGTGAGCAGTTCTTC
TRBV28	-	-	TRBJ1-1	CASSSLKERFMNTEAFF	TGTGCCAGCAGTTCCCTCAAGGAGCGCTTCATGAACACTGAAGCTTTCTTT
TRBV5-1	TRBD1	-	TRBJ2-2	CASSLGTGGEVGELFF	TGCGCCAGCAGCCTCGGGACAGGGGGCGAGGTCGGGGAGCTGTTTTTT
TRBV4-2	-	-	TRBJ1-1	CASSQEVGSEAFF	TGTGCCAGCAGCCAGGAGGTAGGGTCTGAAGCTTTCTTT
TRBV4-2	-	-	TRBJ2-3	CASSQEMGGWGTQYF	TGTGCCAGCAGCCAAGAGATGGGCGGGTGGGGTACGCAGTATTTT
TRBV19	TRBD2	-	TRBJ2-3	CASSPNPDGTSGVTDALSTDTQYF	TGTGCCAGTAGTCCTAATCCGGATGGGACTAGCGGGGTGACCGACGCCCTCAGCACAGATACGCAGTATTTT
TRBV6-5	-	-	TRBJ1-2	CASRRGAFGYTF	TGTGCTAGCCGCCGGGGCGCTTTTGGCTACACCTTC
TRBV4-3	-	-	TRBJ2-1	CASSQVQYNEQFF	TGCGCCAGCAGCCAGGTCCAGTACAATGAGCAGTTCTTC
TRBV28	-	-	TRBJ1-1	CASSPPAGMEAFF	TGTGCCAGCAGCCCTCCAGCTGGAATGGAAGCTTTCTTT
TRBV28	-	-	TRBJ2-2	CASSPPAGELFF	TGTGCCAGCAGTCCCCCCGCCGGGGAGCTGTTTTTT
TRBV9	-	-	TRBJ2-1	CASGLSNEQFF	TGTGCCAGCGGACTGAGCAATGAGCAGTTCTTC
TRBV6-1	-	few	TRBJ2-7	CASWHGSSYEQYF	TGTGCCAGCTGGCATGGGAGCTCCTACGAGCAGTACTTC
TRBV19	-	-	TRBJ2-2	CASSIPLGLLRTAGELFF	TGTGCCAGTAGTATACCCCTAGGTCTATTACGAACCGCCGGGGAGCTGTTTTTT
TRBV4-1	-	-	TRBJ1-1	CASSRIENTEAFF	TGCGCCAGCAGCCGAATCGAGAACACTGAAGCTTTCTTT
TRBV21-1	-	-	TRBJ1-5	CASRTLLATWHHQPRHF	TGTGCCAGCAGGACCCTATTAGCTACATGGCATCATCAGCCCCGGCATTTT
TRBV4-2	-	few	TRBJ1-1	CASSQEENTEAFF	TGTGCCAGCAGCCAAGAGGAGAACACTGAAGCTTTCTTT
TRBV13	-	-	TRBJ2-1	CASSPNSSPDNEQFF	TGTGCCAGCAGCCCAAACTCCAGCCCAGACAATGAGCAGTTCTTC
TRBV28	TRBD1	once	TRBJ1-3	CASSFSFYTGAGNTIYF	TGTGCCAGCAGTTTTAGTTTCTACACAGGGGCTGGAAACACCATATATTTT
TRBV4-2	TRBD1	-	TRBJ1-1	CASSQPGQVGEAFF	TGTGCCAGCAGCCAACCAGGACAGGTAGGTGAAGCTTTCTTT
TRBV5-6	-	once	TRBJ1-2	CASSFLVAYGYTF	TGTGCCAGCAGCTTTCTCGTGGCTTATGGCTACACCTTC
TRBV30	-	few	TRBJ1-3	CAWSLTGVLSGNTIYF	TGTGCCTGGAGTCTAACGGGAGTCCTCTCTGGAAACACCATATATTTT
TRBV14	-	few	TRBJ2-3	CASSQDKGSRGYTDTQYF	TGTGCCAGCAGCCAAGATAAGGGTAGCAGGGGCTACACAGATACGCAGTATTTT
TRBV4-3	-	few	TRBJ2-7	CASSQEVGASSYEQYF	TGCGCCAGCAGCCAAGAAGTAGGGGCCAGCTCCTACGAGCAGTACTTC
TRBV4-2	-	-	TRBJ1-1	CASSLDLNTEAFF	TGTGCCAGCAGCCTAGATTTGAATACTGAAGCTTTCTTT
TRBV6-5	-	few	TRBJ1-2	CASMAGNYGYTF	TGTGCCAGCATGGCAGGGAACTATGGCTACACCTTC
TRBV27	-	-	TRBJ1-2	CASSPWAQGIRLGYTF	TGTGCCAGCAGCCCCTGGGCGCAGGGTATCAGACTGGGCTACACCTTC
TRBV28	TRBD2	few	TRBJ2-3	CASSLLAGVGGEDTQYF	TGTGCCAGCAGTTTACTAGCGGGAGTAGGAGGAGAGGATACGCAGTATTTT
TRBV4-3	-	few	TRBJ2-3	CASSQEIPSASGGGDTQYF	TGCGCCAGCAGCCAAGAGATTCCGTCGGCTAGCGGAGGGGGAGATACGCAGTATTTT
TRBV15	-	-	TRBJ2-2	CATSRDMAGELFF	TGTGCCACCAGCAGAGATATGGCCGGGGAGCTGTTTTTT
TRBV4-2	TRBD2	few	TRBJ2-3	CASSQEIAAGGGDTQYF	TGTGCCAGCAGCCAAGAGATCGCAGCGGGGGGCGGAGATACGCAGTATTTT
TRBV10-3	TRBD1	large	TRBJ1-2	CAISGQGAFNYGYTF	TGTGCCATCAGTGGACAGGGGGCATTTAACTATGGCTACACCTTC
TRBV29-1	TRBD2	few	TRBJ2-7	CSVETVGTSGRYEQYF	TGCAGCGTTGAAACGGTCGGGACTAGCGGGAGGTACGAGCAGTACTTC
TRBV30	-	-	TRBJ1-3	CARGDSLSGNTIYF	TGTGCCCGGGGGGATAGTCTCTCTGGAAACACCATATATTTT
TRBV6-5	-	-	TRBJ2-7	CASRAGAYEQYF	TGTGCCAGCAGGGCAGGGGCCTACGAGCAGTACTTC
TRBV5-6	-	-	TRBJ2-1	CASSPLAVTPYNEQFF	TGTGCCAGCAGCCCGTTAGCGGTCACGCCCTACAATGAGCAGTTCTTC
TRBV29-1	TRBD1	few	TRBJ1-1	CSVDRQGGPEAFF	TGCAGCGTAGACAGACAGGGTGGACCTGAAGCTTTCTTT
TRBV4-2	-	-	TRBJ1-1	CASSPLSENTEAFF	TGTGCCAGCAGCCCCCTGTCCGAGAACACTGAAGCTTTCTTT
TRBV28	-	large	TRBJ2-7	CANPSEPNSCEQYF	TGTGCCAACCCAAGTGAACCCAACTCCTGCGAGCAGTACTTC
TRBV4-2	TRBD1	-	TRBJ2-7	CASSQEVRQGWGEQYF	TGTGCCAGCAGCCAAGAGGTCCGACAGGGTTGGGGCGAGCAGTACTTC
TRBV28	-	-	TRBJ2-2	CASLRGGTGELFF	TGTGCCAGCTTAAGGGGGGGCACCGGGGAGCTGTTTTTT
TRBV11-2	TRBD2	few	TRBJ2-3	CASSLAPTSGSTDTQYF	TGTGCCAGCAGCTTAGCCCCTACTAGCGGGAGCACAGATACGCAGTATTTT
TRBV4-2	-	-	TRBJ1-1	CASSQDNGAGPAFF	TGTGCCAGCAGCCAAGATAATGGGGCCGGTCCGGCTTTCTTT
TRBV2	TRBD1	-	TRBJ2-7	CASERGQGFEQYF	TGTGCCAGCGAGAGGGGACAGGGGTTCGAGCAGTACTTC
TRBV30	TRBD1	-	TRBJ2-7	CAWGDSLSSRQYF	TGTGCCTGGGGGGACAGCCTCTCCTCGAGGCAGTACTTC